A selection of T cell receptor beta chains follows, all from one sample in a study of tumor-infiltrating lymphocytes in primary liver carcinoma. TCRdb passed the multiplex PCR reads through MiXCR, listing each CDR3 protein once. The repertoire holds 300,000 to 350,000 distinct CDR3 sequences, with about 61% as singletons. Sequenced sample: peripheral blood. The receptor set was obtained from a man aged 40-55 years with primary liver carcinoma and hepatitis B virus infection. CDR3s include the opening cysteine and the closing phenylalanine or tryptophan. The D gene is left open where the match is weak. Not every row has a clone size; where given, it reads once, few, many or a size class.

TRBV6-1	.	few	TRBJ1-5	TGTGCCAGCAGACCTACATATAGCAATCAGCCCCAGCATTTT	CASRPTYSNQPQHF
TRBV11-2	.	.	TRBJ2-3	TGCGCCAGCAGTCCCCTCGCCGGGAGCATCAACACAGATACGCAGTATTTT	CASSPLAGSINTDTQYF
TRBV6-5	.	once	TRBJ2-2	TGTGCCACCAGTTACTCGATTGGGGGGAGCGGGGAGCTGTTTTTT	CATSYSIGGSGELFF
TRBV5-5	.	.	TRBJ2-5	TGTTCCAGCAGCTTAGGTCTGGAGACCCAGTACTTC	CSSSLGLETQYF
TRBV11-2	.	.	TRBJ1-3	TGCGCCAGCAGCTTAGTTGCGCTGCCCAACACTGGAAACACCATATATTTT	CASSLVALPNTGNTIYF
TRBV11-2	TRBD2	.	TRBJ2-1	TGTGCCAGCAGCTTAGCAGGACTAGCTGACAATGAGCAGGTCTTC	CASSLAGLADNEQVF
TRBV6-1	TRBD1	.	TRBJ2-3	TGTGCCAGCAGTCAAGGACAGGTGGCCGTAAGAGATACGCAGTATTTT	CASSQGQVAVRDTQYF
TRBV5-6	TRBD1	.	TRBJ1-6	TGTGCCAGCAGCTCCATGGACAGGGTGGGTAATTCACCCCTCCACTTT	CASSSMDRVGNSPLHF
TRBV6-5	.	many	TRBJ1-5	TGTGCCAGCAGTAAATTTAGCAATCAGCCCCAGCATTTT	CASSKFSNQPQHF
TRBV6-5	.	.	TRBJ2-1	TGTGCCAGCAGTTACGACACAAGGGCAAGCTCCTACAATGAGCAGTTCTTC	CASSYDTRASSYNEQFF
TRBV6-1	TRBD2	many	TRBJ2-7	TGTGCCAGCAACAGACTAGCGGGACTCTACGAGCAGTACTTC	CASNRLAGLYEQYF
TRBV12-3/TRBV12-4	.	.	TRBJ1-3	TGTGCCAGCGTACTCGGGGACAACTCTGGAAACATCATATATTTT	CASVLGDNSGNIIYF
TRBV4-2	.	.	TRBJ2-7	TGTGCCAGCATCCCTACGCGACATAGCACCTACGAGCAGTACTTC	CASIPTRHSTYEQYF
TRBV5-1	TRBD2	.	TRBJ2-3	TGCGCCAGCAGCCTCGGGACTAGCGGGAGCTTCTTCACAGATACGCAGTATTTT	CASSLGTSGSFFTDTQYF
TRBV11-2	TRBD2	.	TRBJ2-7	TGTGCCAGCATCCTCAGCGGGATGGCCTTATACGAGCAGTACTTC	CASILSGMALYEQYF
TRBV6-5	.	.	TRBJ2-1	TGTGCCAGCAACTGGGGGTGGGGACTCGGTTCCTATAATGAGCAGTTCTTC	CASNWGWGLGSYNEQFF
TRBV5-4	.	.	TRBJ2-7	TGTGCCAGCAGCTTGGACAACCCTTCCTACTACGAGCAGTACTTC	CASSLDNPSYYEQYF
TRBV11-1	.	many	TRBJ1-3	TGTGCCAGCAGCCTCGTTGGGGCACTCGGAAACACCATATATTTT	CASSLVGALGNTIYF
TRBV12-3/TRBV12-4	.	.	TRBJ1-1	TGTGCCATCAGTTTGTCTGCTAACACTGAAGCTTTCTTT	CAISLSANTEAFF
TRBV11-2	.	.	TRBJ1-5	TGTGCCAGCATGGACGGTAGCATTCAGCCCCAGCATTTT	CASMDGSIQPQHF
TRBV12-5	.	many	TRBJ2-3	TGTGCTAGTGGTCTCTGGGGAGCAGATACGCAGTATTTT	CASGLWGADTQYF
TRBV6-5	.	few	TRBJ2-6	TGTGCCAGCAGTTCCCTTACTCCTGGGGCCAACGTCCTGACTTTC	CASSSLTPGANVLTF
TRBV28	TRBD1	.	TRBJ2-3	TGTGCCAGCAGGTCCCCCGGGACAGGGTGCCCAGATACGCGGTATTTT	CASRSPGTGCPDTRYF
TRBV6-1	TRBD2	.	TRBJ2-3	TGTGCCAGCAGCCCCGTGGTGGGCGGGAGAATGGATACGCAGTATTTT	CASSPVVGGRMDTQYF
TRBV6-2/TRBV6-3	.	.	TRBJ2-1	TGTACCAGTCAGGAGCGATACAATGAGCAGTTCTTC	CTSQERYNEQFF
TRBV11-2	TRBD1	.	TRBJ1-5	TGTGCCGGCAGCTTGGAGTGGGACAGCAATCACCCCAAGCATTTT	CAGSLEWDSNHPKHF
TRBV11-2	.	.	TRBJ2-5	TGTGCCAGCAGCTTAGGAACGGGCATTCGAGAGAACCAGTGCTTC	CASSLGTGIRENQCF
TRBV6-5	.	few	TRBJ1-3	TGTGCCAGCACCGCCGAGGGTATCTCTGGAAACACCATATATTTT	CASTAEGISGNTIYF
TRBV29-1	.	many	TRBJ2-3	TGCAGCGTTCAGGACAGCACAGATACGCAGTATTTT	CSVQDSTDTQYF
TRBV29-1	TRBD1	.	TRBJ1-1	TGCAGCGGCCTCAAGGGACAGATAAACACTGAAGTCTTCTTT	CSGLKGQINTEVFF
TRBV29-1	TRBD2	.	TRBJ2-1	TGCAGCGTTATAACCTGGACTAGCGGGAGGGCCTACAATGAGCAGTTCTTC	CSVITWTSGRAYNEQFF
TRBV2	TRBD2	.	TRBJ2-6	TGTGCCAGCAGTATGACTAGCGGGAGGGCTGGGGCCAACGTCCTGACTTTC	CASSMTSGRAGANVLTF
TRBV12-3/TRBV12-4	TRBD1	many	TRBJ2-7	TGTGCCAGCAGTTCCAGGACAGGCATCTCCTACGAGCAGTACTTC	CASSSRTGISYEQYF